The 20 T cell receptor beta chains presented below share a single source sample, sequenced in a study of cytomegalovirus exposure and HLA in healthy donors (dated by TCRdb to the late 2010s). The method behind the library was the immunoSEQ multiplex PCR assay. For the multiplex PCR, a mixture combining 60 forward primers for TCR Vbeta segments and 13 reverse primers for TCR Jbeta segments was used. Not all clones reach the TCRdb copy of this immuneACCESS table, which keeps in-frame sequences only. Checked studies attribute under half of the gap to unresolved V genes and leave the rest unexplained. The sample includes approximately 80,000 clones, with over 60% observed a single time. The top ten constitute roughly 11% of the sample. The sequenced sample consisted of PBMCs. The receptors were gathered from a woman in her 40s in good health and CMV-seropositive.

The rearrangement joins TRBV7-6 to TRBJ1-3; D is perhaps TRBD1 (5 bases). V lost 4 bases and J lost 0, with 10 bases in between. The CDR3 covers 15 residues. Per the germline V gene, CDR1 is SGHVS and CDR2 is FNYEAQ. CDR3 nucleotide sequence: TGTGCCAGCAGCTCCGGACACAGCTCTGGAAACACCATATATTTT. Amino acids: CASSSGHSSGNTIYF.

This clone came up once. This rearrangement joins TRBV6-1 to TRBJ1-2; possible D gene TRBD1, 6 bases. There are 13 residues in the CDR3. The germline V and J ends were trimmed by 0 bases and 8 bases, with 10 bases remaining between them. Germline CDR1 and CDR2: MNHNS and SASEGT. In DNA form, the CDR3 reads TGTGCCAGCAGTGAAGCCCACAGGGACGGCTACACCTTC. This encodes CASSEAHRDGYTF.

This clone was picked up one time. J is TRBJ2-3 and V is TRBV30; D perhaps matches TRBD2 (7 bases). CDR1 is GTSNPN, CDR2 SVGIG, per germline (reference sequence). The CDR3 loop spans 14 amino acids. The germline V and J ends were trimmed by 5 bases and 3 bases, with 15 bases remaining between them. The CDR3, as DNA: TGTGCCTGGGGGGCCGGGGGGACAACAGATACGCAGTATTTT. This encodes CAWGAGGTTDTQYF.

CDR3 loop: CASSLVLGQGRWNTEAFF. As DNA, the CDR3 is TGTGCCAGCAGCTTGGTTCTGGGACAGGGACGATGGAACACTGAAGCTTTCTTT. This chain uses TRBV5-6 with TRBJ1-1, with 9 nucleotides matching TRBD1. V was clipped by 0 bases and J by 1 base; unmatched bases: 10. The CDR3 runs 18 residues. In germline, CDR1 is SGHDT, CDR2 YYEEEE. Looking up the rest from reference TRBV5-6 and TRBJ1-1 gives the full variable domain: DAGVTQSPTHLIKTRGQQVTLRCSPKSGHDTVSWYQQALGQGPQFIFQYYEEEERQRGNFPDRFSGHQFPNYSSELNVNALLLGDSALYLCASSLVLGQGRWNTEAFFGQGTRLTVV.

The chain combines TRBV6-5 with TRBJ2-1, with D perhaps matching TRBD1 (6 bases). The CDR3 is made up of 15 amino acids. V lost 5 bases to trimming and J lost 3 bases, with 14 bases between them. Germline CDR1 reads MNHEY; CDR2 reads SVGAGI. The CDR3 region is CASSTQGRGYNEQFF. Here the CDR3 DNA reads TGTGCCAGCAGTACACAGGGAAGGGGCTACAATGAGCAGTTCTTC.

There are a few counts of this clone. The chain combines TRBV6-1 with TRBJ2-7; TRBD1 agrees at 9 bases. V was pared by 2 bases and J by 2 bases, with 13 bases of the junction left unmatched. This CDR3 is 18 amino acids long. Germline-derived CDR1 and CDR2 are MNHNS and SASEGT. CDR3 in amino acids: CASSEFSVGTGSPYEQYF. For the CDR3, the DNA is TGTGCCAGCAGTGAATTTTCGGTAGGGACAGGGAGCCCCTACGAGCAGTACTTC.

The J gene is TRBJ1-1, the V gene TRBV2; weak D call: TRBD1 (5 bases). The CDR3 contains 14 residues. Germline lookup yields CDR1 SNHLY and CDR2 FYNNEI. The V end lost 6 bases, the J end lost 3 bases, and 14 bases lay between the germline ends. CDR3: CASRGGSQDTEAFF. The CDR3 nucleotides read TGTGCCAGCAGGGGGGGGAGCCAGGACACTGAAGCTTTCTTT.

The V gene is TRBV7-2, the J gene TRBJ2-7; 7 bases align to TRBD1. The V gene's germline CDR1 is SGHTA and CDR2 FQGNSA. CDR3 length equals 13 residues. V shed 5 bases and J 3 bases; nucleotides not matched to a gene: 4. For the CDR3, the DNA is TGTGCCAGCAGCCGCGACAGGGACTACGAGCAGTACTTC. This sequence encodes CASSRDRDYEQYF.

J is TRBJ1-6 and V is TRBV15, with D possibly matching TRBD1 (5 bases). The CDR3 length is 14 residues. CDR1 is LNHNV and CDR2 is YYDKDF in the germline V gene (reference sequence). The ends were cut back, 2 bases at V and 4 bases at J, with 6 bases in the middle. CDR3 sequence reads: CATSRQGYNSPLHF. CDR3 bases: TGTGCCACCAGCAGACAGGGTTATAATTCACCCCTCCACTTT.

This clone was counted only a few times. This chain joins TRBV5-6 and TRBJ2-1, with TRBD2 matching over 9 bases. This CDR3 contains 16 residues. Losses at the gene ends were 4 bases for V and 3 bases for J; bases not matched to a gene: 8. Germline CDR1 SGHDT, CDR2 YYEEEE. The CDR3 spells CASSALLAGYYNEQFF. Here the CDR3 DNA reads TGTGCCAGCAGCGCGTTACTAGCGGGCTACTACAATGAGCAGTTCTTC.

The CDR3 DNA is TGCGCCAGCAGCCCCGCCCTAACAGGTTACGAGCAGTACTTC. Protein: CASSPALTGYEQYF. The V and J genes are TRBV5-1 and TRBJ2-7; D is possibly TRBD1 (5 bases). V was cut by 4 bases and J by 4 bases, with 15 bases left in between. In germline, CDR1 is SGHRS, CDR2 YFSETQ. The CDR3 is 14 residues long.

This clone was seen a handful of times. CDR3 region: CAWSGQAEAFF. CDR3 in DNA: TGTGCCTGGAGTGGGCAGGCTGAAGCTTTCTTT. The chain joins TRBV30 to TRBJ1-1; no firm D call. The CDR3 has 11 amino acids. V shed 1 base and J shed 6 bases, with 6 bases lying between them. Germline V gene data show CDR1 as GTSNPN and CDR2 as SVGIG (reference sequence).

The rearrangement links TRBV27 to TRBJ2-3; 12 bases are shared with TRBD2. CDR3 length: 17 amino acids. Looked up from germline, CDR1 is MNHEY and CDR2 is SMNVEV (reference sequence). Trimming took 5 bases from V and 2 from J; bases not matched to a gene: 8. The CDR3 sequence: CASSPRLAGEPTDTQYF. The CDR3, as DNA: TGTGCCAGCAGTCCAAGACTAGCGGGGGAACCCACAGATACGCAGTATTTT.

About this clone itself: This sample includes further DNA sequences coding for the same CDR3. This sequence joins TRBV28 and TRBJ1-1; 9 bases match TRBD1. The V gene's germline CDR1 is MDHEN and CDR2 SYDVKM. The CDR3 contains 12 residues. With 8 bases clipped from V and 9 bases from J, the junction kept 7 bases outside the gene matches. CDR3: CASRQGGLQAFF. CDR3 DNA: TGTGCCAGCCGACAGGGGGGGCTACAAGCTTTCTTT.

In this sample, this clone turned up once. The chain's CDR3 is CASSSIGEGNGLDEQFF. The CDR3 coding sequence is TGTGCCAGCAGCTCAATAGGAGAGGGAAATGGGTTGGATGAGCAGTTCTTC. J is TRBJ2-1 and V is TRBV7-2; D might be TRBD2 (5 bases). The CDR3 covers 17 residues. CDR1 is SGHTA, CDR2 FQGNSA, per germline. V was trimmed by 4 bases and J by 8 bases, leaving 24 bases between them.

This clone occurred once. J is TRBJ2-5 and V is TRBV7-2, with D unclear. V dropped 6 bases and J dropped 4 bases, with 6 bases sitting between them. Germline CDR1 is SGHTA and CDR2 is FQGNSA. This CDR3 has 11 amino acids. In nucleotides, the CDR3 is TGTGCCAGCAGAGCTCTAGAGACCCAGTACTTC. This translates into CASRALETQYF.

The J gene is TRBJ2-2, the V gene TRBV4-1, with 16 bases matching TRBD2. Germline loops: CDR1 MGHRA, CDR2 YSYEKL. CDR3 size: 19 residues. V was clipped by 5 bases and J by 3 bases; unmatched bases: 9. CDR3 sequence reads: CASSFGTSGRGGYTGELFF. The CDR3 bases are TGCGCCAGCAGCTTTGGGACTAGCGGGAGGGGTGGGTACACCGGGGAGCTGTTTTTT.

The chain uses TRBV5-1 and TRBJ2-5; 8 bases agree with TRBD2. J gave up 11 bases and V 0 bases, and 6 bases lay outside the gene matches. Germline V gives CDR1 SGHRS, CDR2 YFSETQ. The CDR3 contains 13 residues. CDR3: CASSLGREREQYF. DNA of the CDR3: TGCGCCAGCAGCTTGGGGAGGGAGCGGGAGCAGTACTTC.

The chain joins TRBV7-9 to TRBJ2-2; TRBD2 aligns across 14 bases. The V gene's germline CDR1 is SEHNR and CDR2 FQNEAQ (reference sequence). Trimming cost V 5 bases and J 3 bases; bases outside gene matches: 8. The CDR3 consists of 18 residues. The CDR3 DNA reads TGTGCCAGCAGCCCAACCGGACTAGCGGGAGGAGACACCGGGGAGCTGTTTTTT. This translates into CASSPTGLAGGDTGELFF.

The rearrangement uses TRBV6-5 and TRBJ2-2, with D possibly being TRBD2 (5 bases). The CDR3 is made up of 13 amino acids. Germline V CDR1 and CDR2: MNHEY, SVGAGI. V lost 8 bases to trimming and J lost 0 bases, with 7 bases between them. The CDR3 is CASGGPNTGELFF. The CDR3, as DNA: TGTGCCAGCGGAGGACCGAACACCGGGGAGCTGTTTTTT.